The rows below give T cell receptor beta chains drawn from one sample of a study of blood T cell repertoires in COVID-19. Assay used: immunoSEQ multiplex PCR; TCRdb lists only in-frame clones, some missing. The sample holds about 220,000 clones, roughly 80% seen once. The sequenced sample was peripheral blood. Receptors were obtained from a woman aged 55-70 years who had recovered from COVID-19. The CDR3 runs from the conserved cysteine through the conserved F or W. Each record gives: D gene, clone size, J gene, V gene, CDR3 DNA, CDR3 protein. D genes are given only for firm matches. Clone size is shown for a subset of rows, as once, few, many or a class of expanded clone.

d_call: TRBD1
clone_size: -
j_call: TRBJ1-1
v_call: TRBV4-3
cdr3_nt: TGCGCCAGCAGCTGGGACAGGCAAATGACTGAAGCTTTCTTT
cdr3_aa: CASSWDRQMTEAFF

d_call: TRBD1
clone_size: -
j_call: TRBJ1-1
v_call: TRBV5-1
cdr3_nt: TGCGCCAGCAGCTTGCCGGGACAGGGGGCGAAGGCTTTCTTT
cdr3_aa: CASSLPGQGAKAFF

d_call: TRBD2
clone_size: -
j_call: TRBJ2-2
v_call: TRBV5-1
cdr3_nt: TGCGCCAGCAGCCTGGAATCTAGCGGGAACACCGGGGAGCTGTTTTTT
cdr3_aa: CASSLESSGNTGELFF

d_call: TRBD2
clone_size: once
j_call: TRBJ2-3
v_call: TRBV9
cdr3_nt: TGTGCCAGCAGCCCATTAGCGGGATCTAGCACAGATACGCAGTATTTT
cdr3_aa: CASSPLAGSSTDTQYF

d_call: TRBD1
clone_size: -
j_call: TRBJ1-2
v_call: TRBV5-4
cdr3_nt: TGTGCCAGCAGCTCGGCCGGGACAGCGCCTTATGGCTACACCTTC
cdr3_aa: CASSSAGTAPYGYTF

d_call: TRBD1
clone_size: -
j_call: TRBJ2-1
v_call: TRBV11-3
cdr3_nt: TGTGCCAGCAGCTATAGAACAGGGGGTAGGTACAATGAGCAGTTCTTC
cdr3_aa: CASSYRTGGRYNEQFF

d_call: TRBD1
clone_size: -
j_call: TRBJ2-2
v_call: TRBV6-1
cdr3_nt: TGTGCCAGCAGTGACTACGGACAGGCCGGAAACACCGGGGAGCTGTTTTTT
cdr3_aa: CASSDYGQAGNTGELFF

d_call: -
clone_size: -
j_call: TRBJ1-1
v_call: TRBV27
cdr3_nt: TGTGCCAGCCGGTCGATGGGGGGCACTGAAGCTTTCTTT
cdr3_aa: CASRSMGGTEAFF

d_call: -
clone_size: -
j_call: TRBJ1-2
v_call: TRBV5-1
cdr3_nt: TGCGCCAGCAGCTTGGACCAGGGGTATGGCTACACCTTC
cdr3_aa: CASSLDQGYGYTF

d_call: TRBD1
clone_size: -
j_call: TRBJ1-5
v_call: TRBV7-2
cdr3_nt: TGTGCCAGCTCAGCAGGGGGCACCAGCAATCAGCCCCAGCATTTT
cdr3_aa: CASSAGGTSNQPQHF

d_call: -
clone_size: -
j_call: TRBJ2-3
v_call: TRBV5-6
cdr3_nt: TGTGCCAGCAGCTTGGCCAGAGATACGCAGTATTTT
cdr3_aa: CASSLARDTQYF

d_call: TRBD1
clone_size: once
j_call: TRBJ1-4
v_call: TRBV5-4
cdr3_nt: TGTGCCAGCAGCTCTCAGACAGGGGGGGATGAAAAACTGTTTTTT
cdr3_aa: CASSSQTGGDEKLFF

d_call: -
clone_size: -
j_call: TRBJ2-7
v_call: TRBV7-2
cdr3_nt: TGTGCCAGCAGCTTCGGACAGACCTACGAGCAGTACTTC
cdr3_aa: CASSFGQTYEQYF

d_call: TRBD1
clone_size: -
j_call: TRBJ2-7
v_call: TRBV5-4
cdr3_nt: TGTGCCAGCAGCTTATCATTAGGGACAGGGGTATACGAGCAGTACTTC
cdr3_aa: CASSLSLGTGVYEQYF

d_call: TRBD2
clone_size: -
j_call: TRBJ2-1
v_call: TRBV5-4
cdr3_nt: TGTGCCAGCAGCTTGGGGGGGGGCTCCTACAATGAGCAGTTCTTC
cdr3_aa: CASSLGGGSYNEQFF

d_call: -
clone_size: -
j_call: TRBJ2-5
v_call: TRBV5-1
cdr3_nt: TGCGCCAGCAGCACTGCCGGGCAAGAGACCCAGTACTTC
cdr3_aa: CASSTAGQETQYF

d_call: TRBD1
clone_size: -
j_call: TRBJ2-1
v_call: TRBV7-3
cdr3_nt: TGTGCCAGCAGCCCACTCCTGGCGGTTGGGGACAGCAATGAGCAGTTCTTC
cdr3_aa: CASSPLLAVGDSNEQFF

d_call: TRBD1
clone_size: -
j_call: TRBJ1-3
v_call: TRBV30
cdr3_nt: TGTGCCTGGTCCCGGGACAGGGCGTCTGGAAACACCATATATTTT
cdr3_aa: CAWSRDRASGNTIYF

d_call: -
clone_size: -
j_call: TRBJ1-2
v_call: TRBV19
cdr3_nt: TGTGCCAGTAGGGTAGCTAACTATGGCTACACCTTC
cdr3_aa: CASRVANYGYTF

d_call: -
clone_size: -
j_call: TRBJ1-1
v_call: TRBV21-1
cdr3_nt: TGTGCCAGCAGCAAAGGACAGGGTCGAAGATGGACTGAAGCTTTCTTT
cdr3_aa: CASSKGQGRRWTEAFF

d_call: TRBD1
clone_size: -
j_call: TRBJ1-6
v_call: TRBV3-1/TRBV3-2
cdr3_nt: TGTGCCAGCAGCCGGGACAGTTCACCCCTCCACTTT
cdr3_aa: CASSRDSSPLHF

d_call: -
clone_size: -
j_call: TRBJ1-5
v_call: TRBV30
cdr3_nt: TGTGCCTGGAGTATAGGGGATAGCAATCAGCCCCAGCATTTT
cdr3_aa: CAWSIGDSNQPQHF

d_call: -
clone_size: -
j_call: TRBJ2-3
v_call: TRBV10-3
cdr3_nt: TGTGCCATCAGTGAGTCGACCCCCACAGTGGATACGCAGTATTTT
cdr3_aa: CAISESTPTVDTQYF

d_call: -
clone_size: many
j_call: TRBJ2-2
v_call: TRBV19
cdr3_nt: TGTGCCAGTAGTATAGCTGACGGTAGCCCCGGGGAGCTGTTTTTT
cdr3_aa: CASSIADGSPGELFF

d_call: TRBD1
clone_size: -
j_call: TRBJ2-1
v_call: TRBV7-8
cdr3_nt: TGTGCCAGCAACCTAGACGCAGGGGGCTTTGAGCAGTTCTTC
cdr3_aa: CASNLDAGGFEQFF

d_call: TRBD2
clone_size: -
j_call: TRBJ2-5
v_call: TRBV4-1
cdr3_nt: TGCGCCAGCAGCCAGGGAGCGGGGTCAGAGACCCAGTACTTC
cdr3_aa: CASSQGAGSETQYF

d_call: TRBD1
clone_size: -
j_call: TRBJ1-1
v_call: TRBV4-2
cdr3_nt: TGTGCCAGCAGCCGTGACAGGGGGATCACTGAAGCTTTCTTT
cdr3_aa: CASSRDRGITEAFF

d_call: -
clone_size: once
j_call: TRBJ2-2
v_call: TRBV11-3
cdr3_nt: TGTGCCAGCAGCTTAAGGCAGGCGAACACCGGGGAGCTGTTTTTT
cdr3_aa: CASSLRQANTGELFF

d_call: TRBD2
clone_size: -
j_call: TRBJ2-7
v_call: TRBV20-1
cdr3_nt: TGCAGTGCTAGTTCTAGCGGCACCTACGAGCAGTACTTC
cdr3_aa: CSASSSGTYEQYF

d_call: TRBD2
clone_size: once
j_call: TRBJ2-5
v_call: TRBV7-3
cdr3_nt: TGTGCCAGCAGCCTAGCAGGGAACGGACTAGCGGGGTCAGAGACCCAGTACTTC
cdr3_aa: CASSLAGNGLAGSETQYF

d_call: TRBD1
clone_size: -
j_call: TRBJ2-3
v_call: TRBV5-1
cdr3_nt: TGCGCCAGCAGCGAGACAGGGAGAAGCACAGATACGCAGTATTTT
cdr3_aa: CASSETGRSTDTQYF

d_call: -
clone_size: -
j_call: TRBJ2-2
v_call: TRBV13
cdr3_nt: TGTGCCAGCAGCGATCTGGACAGCGGAATCGACGGGGAGCTGTTTTTT
cdr3_aa: CASSDLDSGIDGELFF

d_call: TRBD1
clone_size: -
j_call: TRBJ1-1
v_call: TRBV6-5
cdr3_nt: TGTGCCAGCACCCGGACAGGGAACACTGAAGCTTTCTTT
cdr3_aa: CASTRTGNTEAFF

d_call: -
clone_size: -
j_call: TRBJ2-1
v_call: TRBV18
cdr3_nt: TGTGCCAGCTCACCACCTTTTAGCACCCCCTCGGGGAATGAGCAGTTCTTC
cdr3_aa: CASSPPFSTPSGNEQFF

d_call: -
clone_size: -
j_call: TRBJ2-1
v_call: TRBV5-1
cdr3_nt: TGCGCCAGCAGCTTGCAGGGTAATGAGCAGTTCTTC
cdr3_aa: CASSLQGNEQFF

d_call: -
clone_size: -
j_call: TRBJ2-3
v_call: TRBV7-8
cdr3_nt: TGTGCCAGCAGCTCACCGGGAACATTCGCTAGCACAGATACGCAGTATTTT
cdr3_aa: CASSSPGTFASTDTQYF

d_call: -
clone_size: -
j_call: TRBJ1-2
v_call: TRBV9
cdr3_nt: TGTGCCAGCAGCGAACCTCAAGGGGGGGCGCGAAACTATGGCTACACCTTC
cdr3_aa: CASSEPQGGARNYGYTF

d_call: -
clone_size: -
j_call: TRBJ1-2
v_call: TRBV6-2/TRBV6-3
cdr3_nt: TGTGCCAGCAGTTACGCAGGGGCCAATGGCTACACCTTC
cdr3_aa: CASSYAGANGYTF

d_call: TRBD1
clone_size: -
j_call: TRBJ1-5
v_call: TRBV28
cdr3_nt: TGTGCCAGTAGTACAGGGGGGACGAATCAGCCCCAGCATTTT
cdr3_aa: CASSTGGTNQPQHF

d_call: -
clone_size: once
j_call: TRBJ1-1
v_call: TRBV5-1
cdr3_nt: TGCGCCAGCAGTTACGACACTACTGAAGCTTTCTTT
cdr3_aa: CASSYDTTEAFF

d_call: -
clone_size: -
j_call: TRBJ1-5
v_call: TRBV9
cdr3_nt: TGTGCCAGCAGCGTAGGAAGCAGCGGGAATCAGCCCCAGCATTTT
cdr3_aa: CASSVGSSGNQPQHF

d_call: TRBD2
clone_size: -
j_call: TRBJ2-2
v_call: TRBV19
cdr3_nt: TGTGCCAGTAGTCCTGGACTAGCGGGGGGTCGGGGAAACACCGGGGAGCTGTTTTTT
cdr3_aa: CASSPGLAGGRGNTGELFF

d_call: TRBD1
clone_size: -
j_call: TRBJ2-5
v_call: TRBV7-8
cdr3_nt: TGTGCCAGCAGCCCGGAGCCGAACACAGGGGGAGGGACCCAGTACTTC
cdr3_aa: CASSPEPNTGGGTQYF

d_call: TRBD1
clone_size: once
j_call: TRBJ1-4
v_call: TRBV9
cdr3_nt: TGTGCCAGCAGCGTAGGAGACAGGGCTTTGTTTTTT
cdr3_aa: CASSVGDRALFF

d_call: -
clone_size: -
j_call: TRBJ1-4
v_call: TRBV6-1
cdr3_nt: TGTGCCAGCAGTGAATCAGATGGGAGAGTATATCGGCTGTTTTTT
cdr3_aa: CASSESDGRVYRLFF

d_call: TRBD2
clone_size: -
j_call: TRBJ2-1
v_call: TRBV7-2
cdr3_nt: TGTGCCAGCAGCTTTGCGGGGGTGACGTGGGAGTACAATGAGCAGTTCTTC
cdr3_aa: CASSFAGVTWEYNEQFF

d_call: TRBD2
clone_size: few
j_call: TRBJ2-1
v_call: TRBV12-5
cdr3_nt: TGTGCTAGTGGTTTACCCGGGGGACTAGTAAGCAATGAGCAGTTCTTC
cdr3_aa: CASGLPGGLVSNEQFF

d_call: TRBD1
clone_size: -
j_call: TRBJ1-2
v_call: TRBV3-1/TRBV3-2
cdr3_nt: TGTGCCAGCAGCCATCCTCCCACGGACAGGGGGCTCGAGGGCTACACCTTC
cdr3_aa: CASSHPPTDRGLEGYTF

d_call: -
clone_size: -
j_call: TRBJ2-6
v_call: TRBV19
cdr3_nt: TGTGCCAGTAGCCCGCCGTCAGGGTGGGGGGCCAACGTCCTGACTTTC
cdr3_aa: CASSPPSGWGANVLTF

d_call: TRBD1
clone_size: -
j_call: TRBJ1-2
v_call: TRBV30
cdr3_nt: TGTGCCTGGAGTGAGAACAGGGGGTACTATGGCTACACCTTC
cdr3_aa: CAWSENRGYYGYTF

d_call: -
clone_size: once
j_call: TRBJ2-1
v_call: TRBV5-4
cdr3_nt: TGTGCCAGCAGCCCCAAGCAGGGTTCCTACAATGAGCAGTTCTTC
cdr3_aa: CASSPKQGSYNEQFF

d_call: TRBD1
clone_size: -
j_call: TRBJ2-1
v_call: TRBV14
cdr3_nt: TGTGCCAGCAGCGGGGGGGACAGGGTTTACAATGAGCAGTTCTTC
cdr3_aa: CASSGGDRVYNEQFF

d_call: TRBD1
clone_size: few
j_call: TRBJ1-2
v_call: TRBV25-1
cdr3_nt: TGTGCCAGCAGGAGGGACAGCTTAATCTACACCTTC
cdr3_aa: CASRRDSLIYTF

d_call: -
clone_size: -
j_call: TRBJ1-5
v_call: TRBV18
cdr3_nt: TGTGCCAGCTCACCACTGGACACCAATCAGCCCCAGCATTTT
cdr3_aa: CASSPLDTNQPQHF

d_call: TRBD2
clone_size: -
j_call: TRBJ2-2
v_call: TRBV7-6
cdr3_nt: TGTGCCAGCAGCTTAGCGGCGTCCTCTAGCGGGGCCGGGGAGCTGTTTTTT
cdr3_aa: CASSLAASSSGAGELFF

d_call: TRBD2
clone_size: once
j_call: TRBJ2-5
v_call: TRBV6-2/TRBV6-3
cdr3_nt: TGTGCCAGCAGCGAGGGACTAGCGGGGGGGCATTGGGAGACCCAGTACTTC
cdr3_aa: CASSEGLAGGHWETQYF

d_call: -
clone_size: -
j_call: TRBJ2-7
v_call: TRBV30
cdr3_nt: TGTGCCTGGAGTGTACAAGTAAGTGGCTACGAGCAGTACTTC
cdr3_aa: CAWSVQVSGYEQYF

d_call: -
clone_size: -
j_call: TRBJ1-1
v_call: TRBV5-1
cdr3_nt: TGCGCCAGCAGCTTGGTTGGGCAGGAACTCATGAACACTGAAGCTTTCTTT
cdr3_aa: CASSLVGQELMNTEAFF

d_call: TRBD1
clone_size: -
j_call: TRBJ2-7
v_call: TRBV19
cdr3_nt: TGTGCCAGTAGCCTACAGGGGCCCATGTACGAGCAGTACTTC
cdr3_aa: CASSLQGPMYEQYF

d_call: TRBD1
clone_size: -
j_call: TRBJ2-7
v_call: TRBV7-9
cdr3_nt: TGTGCCAGCAGTTCCGGGACAGGTCCCTACGAGCAGTACTTC
cdr3_aa: CASSSGTGPYEQYF